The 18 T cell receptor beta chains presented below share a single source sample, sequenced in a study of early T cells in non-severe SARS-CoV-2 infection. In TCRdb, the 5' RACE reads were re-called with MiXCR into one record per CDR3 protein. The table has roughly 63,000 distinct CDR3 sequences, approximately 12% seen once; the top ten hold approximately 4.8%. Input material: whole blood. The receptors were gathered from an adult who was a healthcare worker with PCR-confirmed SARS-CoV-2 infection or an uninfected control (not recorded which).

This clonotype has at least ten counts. CDR3 sequence (DNA): TGTGCCAGCAGCCGCGGGACTAGCTCCTACAATGAGCAGTTCTTC. Encoded protein: CASSRGTSSYNEQFF. The chain carries TRBV11-2 and TRBJ2-1, with 8 bases that match TRBD2. V lost 5 bases, J lost 0 bases, and 3 bases stayed unmatched. The CDR3 loop spans 15 amino acids. Germline V gene data show CDR1 as SGHAT and CDR2 as FQNNGV.

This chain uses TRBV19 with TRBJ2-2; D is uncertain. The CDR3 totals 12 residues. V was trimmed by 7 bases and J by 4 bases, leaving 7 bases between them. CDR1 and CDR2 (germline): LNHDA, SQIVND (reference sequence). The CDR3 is CASTPPTGELFF. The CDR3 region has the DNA TGTGCCAGTACCCCCCCCACCGGGGAGCTGTTTTTT.

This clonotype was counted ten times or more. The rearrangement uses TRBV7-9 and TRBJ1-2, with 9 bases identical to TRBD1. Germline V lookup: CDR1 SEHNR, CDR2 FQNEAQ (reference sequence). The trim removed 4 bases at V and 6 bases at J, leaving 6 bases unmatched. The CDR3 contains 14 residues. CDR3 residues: CASSWLTGGNGYTF. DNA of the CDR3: TGTGCCAGCAGCTGGCTCACAGGGGGCAATGGCTACACCTTC.

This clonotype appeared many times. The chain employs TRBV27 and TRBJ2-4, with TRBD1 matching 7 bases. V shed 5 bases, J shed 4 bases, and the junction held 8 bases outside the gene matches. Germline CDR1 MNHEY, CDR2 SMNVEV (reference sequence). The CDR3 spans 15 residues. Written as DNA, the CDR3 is TGTGCCAGCAGTCCGGGACAGCCGACGAAAAACATTCAGTACTTC. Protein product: CASSPGQPTKNIQYF.

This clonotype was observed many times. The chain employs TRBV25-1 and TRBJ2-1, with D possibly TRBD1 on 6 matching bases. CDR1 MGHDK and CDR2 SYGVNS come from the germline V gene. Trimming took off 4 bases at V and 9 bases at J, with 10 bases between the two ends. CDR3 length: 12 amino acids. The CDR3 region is CASSAQGLEQFF. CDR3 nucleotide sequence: TGTGCCAGCAGTGCTCAGGGGCTTGAGCAGTTCTTC.

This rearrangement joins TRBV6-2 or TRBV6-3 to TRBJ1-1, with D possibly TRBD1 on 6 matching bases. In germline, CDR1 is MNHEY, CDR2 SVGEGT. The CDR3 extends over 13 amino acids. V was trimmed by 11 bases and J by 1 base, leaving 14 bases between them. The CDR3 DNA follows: TGTGCCGTCAGGGGAGCTGCGAACACTGAAGCTTTCTTT. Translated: CAVRGAANTEAFF.

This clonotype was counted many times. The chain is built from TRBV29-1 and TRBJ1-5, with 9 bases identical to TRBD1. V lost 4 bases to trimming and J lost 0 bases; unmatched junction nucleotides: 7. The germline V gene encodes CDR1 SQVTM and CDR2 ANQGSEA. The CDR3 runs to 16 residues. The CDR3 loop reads CSVAAGTGNSNQPQHF. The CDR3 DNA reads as TGCAGCGTTGCAGCGGGGACAGGGAATAGCAATCAGCCCCAGCATTTT.

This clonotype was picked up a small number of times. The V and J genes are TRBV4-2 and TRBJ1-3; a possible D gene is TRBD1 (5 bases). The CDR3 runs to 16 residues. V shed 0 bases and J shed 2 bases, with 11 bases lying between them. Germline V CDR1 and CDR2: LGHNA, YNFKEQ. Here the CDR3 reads CASSQDRRGAGNTIYF. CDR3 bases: TGTGCCAGCAGCCAAGATAGGAGGGGAGCTGGAAACACCATATATTTT.

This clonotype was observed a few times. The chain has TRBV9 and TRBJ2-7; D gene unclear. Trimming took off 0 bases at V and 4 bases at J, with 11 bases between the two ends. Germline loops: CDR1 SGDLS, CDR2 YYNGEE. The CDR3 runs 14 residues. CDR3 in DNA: TGTGCCAGCAGCGTAGTTCTTAGAGAGTACGAGCAGTACTTC. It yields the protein CASSVVLREYEQYF.

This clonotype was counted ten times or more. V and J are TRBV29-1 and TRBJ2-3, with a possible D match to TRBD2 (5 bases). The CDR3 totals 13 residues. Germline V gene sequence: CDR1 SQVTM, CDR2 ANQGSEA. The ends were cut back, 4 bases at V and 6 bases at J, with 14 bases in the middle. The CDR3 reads CSVGGMEYDTQYF. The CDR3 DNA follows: TGCAGCGTTGGAGGGATGGAATACGATACGCAGTATTTT.

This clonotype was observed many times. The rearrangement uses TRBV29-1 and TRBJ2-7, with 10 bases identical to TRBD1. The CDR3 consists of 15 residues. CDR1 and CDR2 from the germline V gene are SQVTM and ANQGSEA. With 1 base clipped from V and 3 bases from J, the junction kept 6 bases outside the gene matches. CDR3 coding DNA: TGCAGCGTTGAAGTTAAGGACAGGGGGGACTACGAGCAGTACTTC. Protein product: CSVEVKDRGDYEQYF.

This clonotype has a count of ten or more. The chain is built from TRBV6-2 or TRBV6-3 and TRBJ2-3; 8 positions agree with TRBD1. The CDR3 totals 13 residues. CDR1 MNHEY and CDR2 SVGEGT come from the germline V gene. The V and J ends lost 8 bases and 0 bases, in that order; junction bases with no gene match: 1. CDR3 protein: CASDRGSTDTQYF. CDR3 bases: TGTGCCAGCGACAGGGGTAGCACAGATACGCAGTATTTT.

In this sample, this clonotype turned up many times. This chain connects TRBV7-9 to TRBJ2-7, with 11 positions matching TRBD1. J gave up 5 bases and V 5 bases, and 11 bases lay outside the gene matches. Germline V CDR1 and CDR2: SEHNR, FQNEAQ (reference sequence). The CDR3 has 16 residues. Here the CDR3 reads CASSPHPPGQGDEQYF. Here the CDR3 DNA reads TGTGCCAGCAGCCCACACCCTCCGGGACAGGGGGACGAGCAGTACTTC. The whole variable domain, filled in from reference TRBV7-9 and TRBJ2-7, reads DTGVSQNPRHKITKRGQNVTFRCDPISEHNRLYWYRQTLGQGPEFLTYFQNEAQLEKSRLLSDRFSAERPKGSFSTLEIQRTEQGDSAMYLCASSPHPPGQGDEQYFGPGTRLTVT.

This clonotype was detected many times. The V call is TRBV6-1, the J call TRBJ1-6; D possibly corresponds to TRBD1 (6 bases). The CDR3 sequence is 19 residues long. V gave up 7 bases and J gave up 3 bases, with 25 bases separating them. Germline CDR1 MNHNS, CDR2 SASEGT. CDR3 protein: CASTLTGPSLRIYNSPLHF. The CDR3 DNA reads TGTGCCAGCACCTTGACAGGCCCCAGTCTCCGGATCTATAATTCACCCCTCCACTTT.

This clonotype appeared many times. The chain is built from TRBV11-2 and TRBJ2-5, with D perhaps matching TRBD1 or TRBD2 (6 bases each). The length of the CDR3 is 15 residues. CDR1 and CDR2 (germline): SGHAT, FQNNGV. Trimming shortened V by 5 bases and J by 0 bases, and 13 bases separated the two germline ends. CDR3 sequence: CASSLRGQHQETQYF. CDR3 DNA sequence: TGTGCCAGCAGCCTACGGGGGCAGCACCAAGAGACCCAGTACTTC.

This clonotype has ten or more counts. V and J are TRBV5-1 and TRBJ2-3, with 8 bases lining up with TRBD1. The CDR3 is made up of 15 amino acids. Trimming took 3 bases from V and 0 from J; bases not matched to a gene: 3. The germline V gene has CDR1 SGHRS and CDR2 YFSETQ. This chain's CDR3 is CASSWWTGSTDTQYF. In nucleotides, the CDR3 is TGCGCCAGCAGCTGGTGGACAGGGAGCACAGATACGCAGTATTTT.

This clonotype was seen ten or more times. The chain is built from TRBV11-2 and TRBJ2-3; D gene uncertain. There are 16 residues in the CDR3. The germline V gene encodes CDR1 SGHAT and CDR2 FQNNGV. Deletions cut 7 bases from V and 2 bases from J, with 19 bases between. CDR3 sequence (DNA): TGTGCCAGCACCTCGTATCCCATCGCAATCACAGATACGCAGTATTTT. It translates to CASTSYPIAITDTQYF.

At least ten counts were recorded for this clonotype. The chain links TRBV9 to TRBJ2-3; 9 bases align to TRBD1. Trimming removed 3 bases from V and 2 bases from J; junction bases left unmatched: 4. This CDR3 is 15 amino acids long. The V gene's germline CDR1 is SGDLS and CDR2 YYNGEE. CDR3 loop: CASSAGQGSTDTQYF. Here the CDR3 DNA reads TGTGCCAGCAGCGCGGGACAGGGATCCACAGATACGCAGTATTTT.